This entry lists 31 T cell receptor beta chains sequenced from one sample in a study of blood T cell repertoires in COVID-19 (TCRdb year 2020). Library preparation employed the immunoSEQ multiplex PCR assay. The source is immuneACCESS, and TCRdb retained only in-frame sequences with V and J called. Part of the clones is not carried over; for the studies checked, unresolved V genes explain less than half of this, and the remainder is unexplained. The table for this sample lists 140,000 to 150,000 clones; almost 90% of them were counted only once. The top ten constitute 2% to 2.5% of the sample. The material sequenced was peripheral blood. The receptors were sampled from a human donor in a cohort sampled during active COVID-19.

The V call is TRBV27, the J call TRBJ1-3; possible D gene TRBD1, 5 bases. CDR1 MNHEY and CDR2 SMNVEV come from the germline V gene (reference sequence). The CDR3 runs to 14 residues. V dropped 6 bases and J dropped 2 bases, with 11 bases sitting between them. CDR3 coding DNA: TGTGCCAGCAGACCAAGGGGAACTGGAAACACCATATATTTT. Amino acid sequence: CASRPRGTGNTIYF.

V and J are TRBV28 and TRBJ1-2; a weak D match, TRBD1 (6 bases). With 4 bases removed from V and 1 base from J, the gap between germline ends came to 16 bases. Germline values: CDR1 MDHEN, CDR2 SYDVKM. This CDR3 is 16 amino acids long. CDR3 DNA: TGTGCCAGCAGTTCACAGGGAGATCCAGTTAACTATGGCTACACCTTC. As protein: CASSSQGDPVNYGYTF.

V gene TRBV5-1 combines with J gene TRBJ1-2; TRBD1 is a possible D gene (6 bases). This CDR3 has 15 residues. In germline, CDR1 is SGHRS, CDR2 YFSETQ. V lost 4 bases and J 2 bases, leaving 15 bases between the germline ends. As DNA, the CDR3 is TGCGCCAGCAGCCGCATTGTGACAGGAAACTATGGCTACACCTTC. It is translated as CASSRIVTGNYGYTF.

The chain uses TRBV7-3 and TRBJ2-1; D uncertain. CDR1 SGHTA and CDR2 FQGTGA come from the germline V gene. The CDR3 has 15 residues. Trimming shortened V by 3 bases and J by 0 bases, and 9 bases separated the two germline ends. The CDR3 reads CASSFGGNSYNEQFF. The CDR3, as DNA: TGTGCCAGCAGCTTTGGCGGTAACTCCTACAATGAGCAGTTCTTC.

The chain uses TRBV7-9 and TRBJ2-7; 9 bases align to TRBD1. The V segment lost 5 bases and the J segment 4 bases; nucleotides outside the gene matches: 9. The CDR3 contains 15 residues. Looked up from germline, CDR1 is SEHNR and CDR2 is FQNEAQ (reference sequence). The CDR3 nucleotides read TGTGCCAGCAGCCGACCGGGACAGGGTCCTTACGAGCAGTACTTC. Its translation is CASSRPGQGPYEQYF.

As DNA, the CDR3 is TGTGCCAGCAGTTACTCCCGGGGTGCCTACAATGAGCAGTTCTTC. It specifies CASSYSRGAYNEQFF. The J gene is TRBJ2-1, the V gene TRBV6-2 or TRBV6-3; D might be TRBD2 (5 bases). The CDR3 extends over 15 amino acids. V was cut by 0 bases and J by 2 bases, with 8 bases left in between. Germline lookup yields CDR1 MNHEY and CDR2 SVGEGT.

The chain couples TRBV3-1 (or the pseudogene TRBV3-2) to TRBJ2-1; 11 bases line up with TRBD2. Germline V gene lookup returns CDR1 LGHDT and CDR2 YNNKEL (reference sequence). With 3 bases clipped from V and 0 bases from J, the junction kept 7 bases outside the gene matches. This CDR3 region has 18 residues. As DNA, the CDR3 is TGTGCCAGCAGCCACTATAAGACTAGCGGGGACTCCTACAATGAGCAGTTCTTC. Translating gives CASSHYKTSGDSYNEQFF.

The chain couples TRBV30 to TRBJ1-2, with D tentatively TRBD1 (6 bases). Trimming took 4 bases from V and 3 from J, leaving 21 bases between them. CDR1 GTSNPN and CDR2 SVGIG come from the germline V gene (reference sequence). This CDR3 region has 16 residues. CDR3 in DNA: TGTGCCTGGACTCCAACGCCAGGGGTTGGATACTATGGCTACACCTTC. Encoded protein: CAWTPTPGVGYYGYTF.

The chain combines TRBV30 with TRBJ1-2; unclear D gene. The CDR3 has 13 amino acids. CDR1 is GTSNPN, CDR2 SVGIG, per germline (reference sequence). V was clipped by 1 base and J by 0 bases, with 6 bases between them. CDR3 bases: TGTGCCTGGAGTGCCGCTACTAACTATGGCTACACCTTC. This translates into CAWSAATNYGYTF.

This sequence joins TRBV18 and TRBJ1-2; 7 nucleotides agree with TRBD1. The V and J ends lost 5 bases and 4 bases, in that order; junction bases with no gene match: 4. The CDR3 covers 13 residues. Germline CDR1 is KGHSH and CDR2 is LQKENI. DNA for the CDR3: TGTGCCAGCTCAGCCGACAGGGTCTATGGCTACACCTTC. It specifies CASSADRVYGYTF. Using reference TRBV18 and TRBJ1-2 for the parts outside the CDR3, the full variable domain is NAGVMQNPRHLVRRRGQEARLRCSPMKGHSHVYWYRQLPEEGLKFMVYLQKENIIDESGMPKERFSAEFPKEGPSILRIQQVVRGDSAAYFCASSADRVYGYTFGSGTRLTVV.

This clone was recorded a few times. The rearrangement links TRBV7-9 to TRBJ1-5; D may be TRBD1 (5 bases). This CDR3 has 13 amino acids. The V end lost 3 bases, the J end lost 7 bases, and 10 bases lay between the germline ends. The germline CDR1 and CDR2 sequences are SEHNR and FQNEAQ (reference sequence). The CDR3 protein is CASSLQGGQPQHF. The CDR3 DNA is TGTGCCAGCAGCTTGCAGGGAGGCCAGCCCCAGCATTTT.

The chain combines TRBV4-1 with TRBJ1-1; 7 bases align to TRBD1. This CDR3 is 17 amino acids long. Germline loops: CDR1 MGHRA, CDR2 YSYEKL. Trimming cost V 1 base and J 3 bases; bases outside gene matches: 11. The CDR3 DNA is TGCGCCAGCAGCCAAGTAAGACAGGGAAAGATGGACACTGAAGCTTTCTTT. Encoded protein: CASSQVRQGKMDTEAFF.

This chain connects TRBV5-4 to TRBJ2-2; 8 bases line up with TRBD2. Germline V gives CDR1 SGHNT, CDR2 YYREEE (reference sequence). The CDR3 runs 15 residues. Trimming removed 2 bases from V and 4 bases from J; junction bases left unmatched: 4. As DNA, the CDR3 is TGTGCCAGCAGCTTTGGGACTAGGGGCACCGGGGAGCTGTTTTTT. Translation: CASSFGTRGTGELFF.

This rearrangement joins TRBV9 to TRBJ2-3, with 12 bases identical to TRBD2. Unmatched junction bases numbered 5, after V lost 7 bases and J lost 2 bases. This CDR3 comprises 15 residues. Germline V gene lookup returns CDR1 SGDLS and CDR2 YYNGEE. Here the CDR3 DNA reads TGTGCCAGCGGAACTAGCGGGAGGATCACAGATACGCAGTATTTT. It encodes CASGTSGRITDTQYF. The whole variable domain, remainder taken from reference TRBV9 and TRBJ2-3, is DSGVTQTPKHLITATGQRVTLRCSPRSGDLSVYWYQQSLDQGLQFLIQYYNGEERAKGNILERFSAQQFPDLHSELNLSSLELGDSALYFCASGTSGRITDTQYFGPGTRLTVL.

This clone was picked up one time. V is TRBV3-1 (or the pseudogene TRBV3-2) and J is TRBJ2-1; maybe TRBD2 (6 bases). This CDR3 is built from 20 residues. Per germline, CDR1 LGHDT and CDR2 YNNKEL (reference sequence). V lost 1 base and J lost 1, with 23 bases in between. CDR3 nucleotides: TGTGCCAGCAGCCAAGTACTACTAGGAGGGGTAGGTGCGTCCTACAATGAGCAGTTCTTC. Its translation: CASSQVLLGGVGASYNEQFF.

This chain links TRBV5-1 with TRBJ1-1; 7 bases line up with TRBD1. With V trimmed by 0 bases and J by 1 base, 3 bases remained unmatched. The CDR3 has 15 amino acids. Germline V CDR1 and CDR2: SGHRS, YFSETQ. This CDR3 reads CASSLVPGGNTEAFF. CDR3 DNA sequence: TGCGCCAGCAGCTTGGTGCCAGGGGGGAACACTGAAGCTTTCTTT.

The gene calls are TRBV5-6 and TRBJ2-1, with TRBD2 matching over 10 bases. The CDR3 totals 18 residues. Germline trimming cut 2 bases from V and 3 bases from J; bases unmatched to any gene: 11. CDR1 is SGHDT, CDR2 YYEEEE, per germline. The CDR3 region is CASSFTSGTLRFYNEQFF. DNA for the CDR3: TGTGCCAGCAGCTTCACTAGCGGGACACTAAGGTTCTACAATGAGCAGTTCTTC.

The chain couples TRBV5-1 to TRBJ2-5; 8 nucleotides match TRBD1. CDR1 and CDR2 from the germline V gene are SGHRS and YFSETQ. J was trimmed by 1 base and V by 4 bases; bases with no gene match: 6. This CDR3 region has 15 residues. The CDR3 region is CASSAMTGVQETQYF. The CDR3 nucleotides are TGCGCCAGCAGCGCGATGACAGGGGTCCAAGAGACCCAGTACTTC.

This sequence joins TRBV4-1 and TRBJ1-1, with D perhaps TRBD1 (5 bases). The germline V gene encodes CDR1 MGHRA and CDR2 YSYEKL. The V end lost 0 bases, the J end lost 6 bases, and 17 bases lay between the germline ends. There are 16 residues in the CDR3. The CDR3 spells CASSQDQRFQGAEAFF. In nucleotides, the CDR3 is TGCGCCAGCAGCCAAGATCAAAGGTTCCAGGGTGCTGAAGCTTTCTTT.

The chain carries TRBV6-4 and TRBJ2-5; 14 positions agree with TRBD2. The CDR3 has 18 amino acids. Germline trimming cut 0 bases from V and 5 bases from J; bases unmatched to any gene: 8. In germline, CDR1 is MRHNA, CDR2 SNTAGT. The chain's CDR3 is CASSDSKRRTSGGETQYF. Written as DNA, the CDR3 is TGTGCCAGCAGTGACTCGAAACGTAGGACTAGCGGGGGGGAGACCCAGTACTTC.

The genes are TRBV27 and TRBJ1-5; weak D call: TRBD1 (5 bases). Germline V CDR1 and CDR2: MNHEY, SMNVEV (reference sequence). Trimming removed 3 bases at V and 1 base at J, with 10 bases between. CDR3 length: 15 amino acids. The CDR3 spells CASSFGGASNQPQHF. The CDR3 coding sequence is TGTGCCAGCAGTTTCGGAGGGGCGAGCAATCAGCCCCAGCATTTT.

The genes are TRBV4-1 and TRBJ2-7, with TRBD1 as a possible D gene (6 bases). V was pared by 2 bases and J by 9 bases, with 14 bases between. The CDR3 has 13 amino acids. Germline loops: CDR1 MGHRA, CDR2 YSYEKL. CDR3: CASSQKTGYRQYF. DNA for the CDR3: TGCGCCAGCAGCCAAAAAACAGGGTATCGGCAGTACTTC.

This chain connects TRBV18 to TRBJ2-2; a weak D match, TRBD2 (5 bases). This CDR3 contains 17 residues. Germline assignment: CDR1 KGHSH and CDR2 LQKENI. V lost 1 base to trimming and J lost 1 base, with 13 bases between them. Written as DNA, the CDR3 is TGTGCCAGCTCACCACGACTCATCCGGGGGAACACCGGGGAGCTGTTTTTT. It is translated as CASSPRLIRGNTGELFF.

The chain links TRBV2 to TRBJ2-3; 11 bases agree with TRBD2. After removal of 4 bases from V and 4 bases from J, the junction contained 4 bases not matched to a gene. Germline CDR1 SNHLY, CDR2 FYNNEI. The CDR3 runs 15 residues. The CDR3 nucleotides are TGTGCCAGCAGTGGGGCTAGCGGGAGGTCAGATACGCAGTATTTT. Translated, it gives CASSGASGRSDTQYF. Supplemented by reference TRBV2 and TRBJ2-3, the full variable domain reads EPEVTQTPSHQVTQMGQEVILRCVPISNHLYFYWYRQILGQKVEFLVSFYNNEISEKSEIFDDQFSVERPDGSNFTLKIRSTKLEDSAMYFCASSGASGRSDTQYFGPGTRLTVL.

This chain uses TRBV2 with TRBJ2-6; a possible D gene is TRBD1 (5 bases). Germline V CDR1 and CDR2: SNHLY, FYNNEI. The CDR3 is 15 amino acids. The V end lost 6 bases, the J end lost 0 bases, and 9 bases lay between the germline ends. CDR3 sequence reads: CASRGQGSGANVLTF. The CDR3, as DNA: TGTGCCAGCAGAGGTCAGGGCTCTGGGGCCAACGTCCTGACTTTC.

The rearrangement joins TRBV18 to TRBJ1-1; D unresolved. The CDR3 totals 16 residues. Germline CDR1 KGHSH, CDR2 LQKENI. Trimming pared 5 bases from V and 1 base from J, leaving 17 bases between. The CDR3 here is CASSSTFDLENTEAFF. Written as DNA, the CDR3 is TGTGCCAGCTCATCCACCTTCGACTTGGAGAACACTGAAGCTTTCTTT.

This clone was counted only a few times. The chain employs TRBV10-3 and TRBJ1-2; 8 bases are shared with TRBD1. There are 19 residues in the CDR3. CDR1 is ENHRY, CDR2 SYGVKD, per germline. With 4 bases clipped from V and 5 bases from J, the junction kept 21 bases outside the gene matches. The CDR3 here is CAISAHLADRETFDYGYTF. DNA of the CDR3: TGTGCCATCAGTGCACATCTTGCGGACAGGGAGACATTCGATTATGGCTACACCTTC.

The chain combines TRBV5-4 with TRBJ2-7, with 7 bases matching TRBD2. Germline CDR1 SGHNT, CDR2 YYREEE (reference sequence). V lost 3 bases, J lost 5 bases, and 11 bases stayed unmatched. CDR3 length: 15 amino acids. CDR3 nucleotide sequence: TGTGCCAGCAGCTCTCCGTTGGCGGGGGTCAACGAGCAGTACTTC. It encodes CASSSPLAGVNEQYF. The variable domain in full, with the rest retrieved from reference TRBV5-4 and TRBJ2-7, is ETGVTQSPTHLIKTRGQQVTLRCSSQSGHNTVSWYQQALGQGPQFIFQYYREEENGRGNFPPRFSGLQFPNYSSELNVNALELDDSALYLCASSSPLAGVNEQYFGPGTRLTVT.

This chain joins TRBV4-3 and TRBJ2-3; 8 bases match TRBD2. V was clipped by 0 bases and J by 3 bases; unmatched bases: 8. Germline CDR1 and CDR2: LGHNA and YSLEER. This CDR3 has 17 residues. CDR3 in amino acids: CASSQDRGGDGTDTQYF. The CDR3 DNA is TGCGCCAGCAGCCAAGATCGGGGGGGAGACGGGACAGATACGCAGTATTTT.

This sequence joins TRBV5-1 and TRBJ2-1; weak D call: TRBD2 (6 bases). V was shortened by 4 bases and J by 4 bases, with 21 bases between the two germline ends. The CDR3 runs 17 residues. CDR1 is SGHRS, CDR2 YFSETQ, per germline. This CDR3 reads CASSGTLVAGRYNEQFF. The DNA of the CDR3 is TGCGCCAGCAGCGGGACCCTGGTGGCGGGAAGGTACAATGAGCAGTTCTTC.

This rearrangement joins TRBV6-2 or TRBV6-3 to TRBJ2-2, with no clear D. The CDR3 is made up of 12 amino acids. Germline V gene lookup returns CDR1 MNHEY and CDR2 SVGEGT. Trimming left V 4 bases short and J 7 bases short, with 7 bases between. The CDR3 spells CASSSYGGELFF. Here the CDR3 DNA reads TGTGCCAGCAGTTCGTACGGCGGGGAGCTGTTTTTT.